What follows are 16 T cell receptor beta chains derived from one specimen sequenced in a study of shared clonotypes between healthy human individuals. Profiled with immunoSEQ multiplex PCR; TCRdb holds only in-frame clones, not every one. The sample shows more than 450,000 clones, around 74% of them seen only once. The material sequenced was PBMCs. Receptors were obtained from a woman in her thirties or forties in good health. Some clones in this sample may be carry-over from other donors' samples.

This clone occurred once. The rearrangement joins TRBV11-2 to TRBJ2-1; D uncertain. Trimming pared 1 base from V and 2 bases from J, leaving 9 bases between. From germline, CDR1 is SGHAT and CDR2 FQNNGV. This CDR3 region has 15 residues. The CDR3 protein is CASSLGIGPYNEQFF. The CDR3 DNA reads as TGTGCCAGCAGCTTAGGAATCGGACCCTACAATGAGCAGTTCTTC.

Written as DNA, the CDR3 is TGTGTTTTGGACACGAACGATGGCTACACCTTC. Translation: CVLDTNDGYTF. This sequence joins TRBV28 and TRBJ1-2, with D perhaps TRBD1 (5 bases). Looked up from germline, CDR1 is MDHEN and CDR2 is SYDVKM. The CDR3 loop spans 11 amino acids.

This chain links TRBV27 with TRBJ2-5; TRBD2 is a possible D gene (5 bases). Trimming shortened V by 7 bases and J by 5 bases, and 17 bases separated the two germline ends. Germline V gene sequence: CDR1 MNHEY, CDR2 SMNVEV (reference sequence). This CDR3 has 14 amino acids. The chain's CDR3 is CASNPLGGQETQYF. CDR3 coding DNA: TGTGCCAGCAATCCCCTAGGAGGTCAGGAGACCCAGTACTTC.

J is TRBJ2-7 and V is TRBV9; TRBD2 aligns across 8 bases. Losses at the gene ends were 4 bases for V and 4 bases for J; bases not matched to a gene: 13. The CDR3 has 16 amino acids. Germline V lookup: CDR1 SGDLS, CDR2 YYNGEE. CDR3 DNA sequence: TGTGCCAGCAGCCCTTATAGGGGACTAGGAGAGTACGAGCAGTACTTC. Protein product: CASSPYRGLGEYEQYF.

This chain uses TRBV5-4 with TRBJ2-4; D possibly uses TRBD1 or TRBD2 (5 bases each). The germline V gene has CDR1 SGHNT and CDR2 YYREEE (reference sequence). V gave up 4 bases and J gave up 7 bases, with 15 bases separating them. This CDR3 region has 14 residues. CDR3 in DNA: TGTGCCAGCAGCCGGGACGCCATCGGGAACATTCAGTACTTC. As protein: CASSRDAIGNIQYF.

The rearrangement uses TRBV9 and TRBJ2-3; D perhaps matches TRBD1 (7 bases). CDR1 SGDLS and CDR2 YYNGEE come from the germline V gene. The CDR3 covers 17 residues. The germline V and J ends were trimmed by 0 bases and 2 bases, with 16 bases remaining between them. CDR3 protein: CASSVEGRGAITDTQYF. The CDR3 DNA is TGTGCCAGCAGCGTAGAGGGCAGGGGGGCGATCACAGATACGCAGTATTTT.

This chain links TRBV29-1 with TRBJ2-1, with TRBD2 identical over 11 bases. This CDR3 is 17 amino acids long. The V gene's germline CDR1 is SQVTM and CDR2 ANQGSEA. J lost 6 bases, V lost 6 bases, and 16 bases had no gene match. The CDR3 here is CSVLYGSGRAKGNEQFF. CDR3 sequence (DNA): TGCAGCGTCCTCTATGGTAGCGGGAGGGCCAAGGGCAATGAGCAGTTCTTC.

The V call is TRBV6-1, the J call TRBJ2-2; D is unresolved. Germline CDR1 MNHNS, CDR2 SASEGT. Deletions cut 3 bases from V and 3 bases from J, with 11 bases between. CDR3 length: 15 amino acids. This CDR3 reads CASSDLRSYTGELFF. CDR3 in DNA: TGTGCCAGCAGTGATCTCCGGTCATACACCGGGGAGCTGTTTTTT.

This CDR3 is CASGWGTGANVLTF. The DNA of the CDR3 is TGTGCCAGTGGGTGGGGGACTGGGGCCAACGTCCTGACTTTC. The rearrangement uses TRBV19 and TRBJ2-6; possibly TRBD1 or TRBD2 for D (5 bases each). Germline V lookup: CDR1 LNHDA, CDR2 SQIVND (reference sequence). V lost 8 bases, J lost 2 bases, and 10 bases lay in between. CDR3 length: 14 amino acids.

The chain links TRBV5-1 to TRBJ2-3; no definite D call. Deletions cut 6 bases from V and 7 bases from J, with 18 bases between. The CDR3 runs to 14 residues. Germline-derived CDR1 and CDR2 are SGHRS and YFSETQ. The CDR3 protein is CASTPGSYDYTQYF. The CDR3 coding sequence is TGCGCCAGCACCCCGGGTTCCTACGATTATACGCAGTATTTT. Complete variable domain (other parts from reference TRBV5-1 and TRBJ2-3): KAGVTQTPRYLIKTRGQQVTLSCSPISGHRSVSWYQQTPGQGLQFLFEYFSETQRNKGNFPGRFSGRQFSNSRSEMNVSTLELGDSALYLCASTPGSYDYTQYFGPGTRLTVL.

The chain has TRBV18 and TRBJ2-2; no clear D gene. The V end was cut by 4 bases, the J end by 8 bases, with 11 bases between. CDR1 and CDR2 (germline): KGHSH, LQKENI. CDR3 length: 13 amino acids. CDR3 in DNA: TGTGCCAGCTCACGAGAGCCTTCGGGGGAGCTGTTTTTT. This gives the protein CASSREPSGELFF.

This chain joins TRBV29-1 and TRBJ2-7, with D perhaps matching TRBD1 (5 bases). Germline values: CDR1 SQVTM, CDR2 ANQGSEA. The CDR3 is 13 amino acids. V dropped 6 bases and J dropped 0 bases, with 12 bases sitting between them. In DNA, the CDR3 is TGCAGCGTAACAGACAGTGCCTCCTACGAGCAGTACTTC. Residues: CSVTDSASYEQYF.

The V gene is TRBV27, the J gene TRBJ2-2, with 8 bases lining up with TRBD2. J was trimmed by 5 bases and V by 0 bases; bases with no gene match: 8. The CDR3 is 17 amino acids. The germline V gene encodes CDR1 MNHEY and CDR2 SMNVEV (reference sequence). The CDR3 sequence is CASSLSSGAGVTGELFF. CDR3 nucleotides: TGTGCCAGCAGTTTATCAAGCGGAGCGGGAGTAACCGGGGAGCTGTTTTTT.

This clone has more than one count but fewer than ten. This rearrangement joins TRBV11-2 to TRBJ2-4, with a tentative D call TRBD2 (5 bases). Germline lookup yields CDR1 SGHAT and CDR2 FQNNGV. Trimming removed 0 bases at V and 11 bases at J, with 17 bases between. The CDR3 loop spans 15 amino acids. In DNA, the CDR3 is TGTGCCAGCAGCTTAGATTCAACTAGTTCAACAGTTCAGTACTTC. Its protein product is CASSLDSTSSTVQYF.

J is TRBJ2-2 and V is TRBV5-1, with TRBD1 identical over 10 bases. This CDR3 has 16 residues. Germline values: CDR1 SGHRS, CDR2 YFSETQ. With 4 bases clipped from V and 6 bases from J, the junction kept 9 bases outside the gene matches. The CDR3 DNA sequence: TGCGCCAGCAGCATACGGACAGGGGGTTTTGCCGGGGAGCTGTTTTTT. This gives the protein CASSIRTGGFAGELFF.

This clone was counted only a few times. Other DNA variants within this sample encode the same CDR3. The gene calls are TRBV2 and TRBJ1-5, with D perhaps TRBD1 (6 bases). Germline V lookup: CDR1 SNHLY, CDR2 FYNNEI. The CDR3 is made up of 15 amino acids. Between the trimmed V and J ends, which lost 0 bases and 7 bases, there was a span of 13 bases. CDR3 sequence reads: CASSEARGAGQPQHF. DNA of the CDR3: TGTGCCAGCAGTGAAGCACGGGGGGCTGGGCAGCCCCAGCATTTT.